Reported below is one T cell receptor beta chain. The CDR3 consists of 17 residues. The V gene's germline CDR1 is WNHNN and CDR2 SYGVQD (reference sequence). The ends lost 3 bases at V and 5 bases at J; junction bases unmatched: 13. Authors' methods: Reference gene primers were amplified, and this amplification served to estimate nucleated cell counts. Assay used: immunoSEQ multiplex PCR; TCRdb lists only in-frame clones, some missing. D and trimming were read from the DNA, whereas the V and J calls and clone size are those reported in that table. Among about 230,000 clones listed, 70% to 85% were seen once. The sample comes from a study of blood T cell repertoires in COVID-19. Looking at the study overall: There were acute and convalescent COVID-19 samples, and they came from the United States, Italy and Spain. Nucleic acid was either cDNA or gDNA, and it came from T cells, B-cell-depleted T cells, or PBMCs.

The receptor comes from a woman in her thirties or forties who had recovered from COVID-19. Sample: peripheral blood. The V call is TRBV10-1, the J call TRBJ2-3, with 8 bases matching TRBD1. The CDR3 region is CASSDIRQGAGEDTQYF. Here the CDR3 DNA reads TGCGCCAGCAGTGATATAAGGCAGGGGGCAGGAGAAGATACGCAGTATTTT.